The clone carrying this T cell receptor beta chain has a handful of counts. Antigen unknown. This CDR3 contains 14 residues. In germline, CDR1 is SEHNR, CDR2 FQNEAQ (reference sequence). The J segment lost 0 bases and the V segment lost 5 bases, leaving 3 bases of the junction unmatched. It was RNA transcripts that yielded the amplified TCR beta CDR3 regions. The HTBI set primed first-round TCR CDR3 RT-PCR. A single record per CDR3 protein comes from TCRdb applying MiXCR to the multiplex PCR reads. This table has over 700,000 distinct CDR3 sequences, roughly 40% appearing once. This specimen belongs to a study of T cells in Graves' hyperthyroidism and ophthalmopathy. Study summary: Prior to any treatment, at the point of initial diagnosis, peripheral blood was collected. Overall study results and limits: A model built on 13 V-J features separated ophthalmopathy from stable hyperthyroidism.

Sequencing was performed on blood. The chain is built from TRBV7-9 and TRBJ2-7, with 8 bases matching TRBD2. The source is a man aged 18 to 30 with Graves' hyperthyroidism. The chain's CDR3 is CASSQRGPSYEQYF. As DNA, the CDR3 is TGTGCCAGCAGCCAGCGGGGGCCCTCCTACGAGCAGTACTTC.